Shown below are 14 T cell receptor beta chains from a single sample sequenced in a study of monozygotic twins with inflammatory bowel disease. From its re-call of the 5' RACE reads, TCRdb lists each CDR3 protein once, without DNA. Its listing shows 330,000 or so distinct CDR3 sequences. The specimen sequenced was blood. These receptors all come from a human donor with ulcerative colitis or Crohn's disease, or a healthy co-twin of an affected twin (not recorded which).

This chain links TRBV10-3 with TRBJ2-3. Germline V CDR1 and CDR2: ENHRY, SYGVKD. There are 14 residues in the CDR3. The CDR3 sequence is CAISSRSSTDTQYF.

The chain carries TRBV28 and TRBJ2-3. Germline CDR1 is MDHEN and CDR2 is SYDVKM. The CDR3 runs 11 residues. The CDR3 is CATSTTDTQYF.

The chain joins TRBV20-1 to TRBJ1-1; TCRdb lists TRBD1, though no DNA is available to test this call. Germline CDR1 reads DFQATT; CDR2 reads SNEGSKA (reference sequence). There are 12 residues in the CDR3. CDR3 sequence: CSATRDHAEAFF.

The V call is TRBV15, the J call TRBJ2-7; TCRdb's D gene call, TRBD1, goes unchecked for lack of DNA. The CDR3 totals 15 residues. Looked up from germline, CDR1 is LNHNV and CDR2 is YYDKDF (reference sequence). Here the CDR3 reads CATSREWGHSYEQYF.

This chain links TRBV6-5 with TRBJ1-1. The CDR3 is made up of 11 amino acids. Germline assignment: CDR1 MNHEY and CDR2 SVGAGI. The CDR3 protein is CASSFLGRAFF.

The chain uses TRBV5-4 and TRBJ2-1. Germline V gene sequence: CDR1 SGHNT, CDR2 YYREEE (reference sequence). The CDR3 sequence is 15 residues long. CDR3 region: CASSLIDETYNEQFF.

The chain carries TRBV6-1 and TRBJ1-5; checking the TCRdb D call of TRBD1 is not possible without DNA. Germline-derived CDR1 and CDR2 are MNHNS and SASEGT. CDR3 length: 11 amino acids. This CDR3 is CATQFTGTQHF.

CDR3 protein: CASSPGQGNQPQHF. The V and J genes are TRBV7-9 and TRBJ1-5; there is no DNA to check the TCRdb D call of TRBD1. CDR3 size: 14 residues. CDR1 and CDR2 (germline): SEHNR, FQNEAQ (reference sequence).

This rearrangement joins TRBV14 to TRBJ1-2; TCRdb indicates TRBD1, and absent DNA this call remains unverified. From germline, CDR1 is SGHDN and CDR2 FVKESK. The CDR3 length is 14 residues. The CDR3 loop reads CASSRSQGGFGYTF.

The V and J genes are TRBV12-3 or TRBV12-4 and TRBJ1-3. The CDR3 runs 13 residues. This CDR3 is CASSLGRGNTIYF.

This chain connects TRBV12-3 or TRBV12-4 to TRBJ1-1; TCRdb selects TRBD1, and the lack of DNA leaves this call unchecked. CDR3 length equals 15 residues. The CDR3 reads CASSFRGLRNTEAFF.

The chain has TRBV5-1 and TRBJ2-3; TCRdb calls TRBD1, which cannot be checked without DNA. In germline, CDR1 is SGHRS, CDR2 YFSETQ. The CDR3 has 16 amino acids. The chain's CDR3 is CASSLAGTASTDTQYF.

The chain recombines TRBV7-2 with TRBJ2-7; TCRdb's D gene call, TRBD2, goes unchecked for lack of DNA. The CDR3 spans 15 residues. Germline values: CDR1 SGHTA, CDR2 FQGNSA. CDR3 sequence: CASSLERRGPNEQYF. Looking up the rest from reference TRBV7-2 and TRBJ2-7 gives the full variable domain: GAGVSQSPSNKVTEKGKDVELRCDPISGHTALYWYRQSLGQGLEFLIYFQGNSAPDKSGLPSDRFSAERTGGSVSTLTIQRTQQEDSAVYLCASSLERRGPNEQYFGPGTRLTVT.

This sequence joins TRBV4-1 and TRBJ2-1; TCRdb's D gene call, TRBD1, goes unchecked for lack of DNA. Germline V CDR1 and CDR2: MGHRA, YSYEKL. The CDR3 is made up of 18 amino acids. CDR3 sequence reads: CASSQEYQGPSSYNEQFF.